The clone carrying this T cell receptor (beta chain) has at least ten counts. Antigen unknown. The time point denotes: newly diagnosed GD, antithyroid drugs for less than 3 months. PBMC RNA served as the TCR library source. The CDR3 sequence is 14 residues long. Germline-derived CDR1 and CDR2 are DFQATT and SNEGSKA (reference sequence). V was cut by 1 base and J by 0 bases, with 9 bases left in between. HTBI primers from iRepertoire and Arm-PCR of CDR3 regions yielded the TCR beta libraries. A single record per CDR3 protein comes from TCRdb applying MiXCR to the multiplex PCR reads. The sample records more than 300,000 distinct CDR3 sequences, 10% to 15% being singletons. The entry originates in a study of regulatory T cells in long-lasting Graves disease. About the study: Those Graves' patients who were newly diagnosed had been on antithyroid drugs under 3 months. Study findings and constraints: Sample size, which was small, may have reduced accuracy. Persistent disease was associated with favored TRBV28 usage and with favored use of TRBJ1-2 and TRBJ2-5.

This same sample was also part of a study on T cells in Graves' hyperthyroidism and ophthalmopathy. According to that study: The HTBI primer set drove a first-round RT-PCR of the TCR CDR3.

Sequenced material: peripheral blood mononuclear cells (PBMCs), taken at new diagnosis, from a patient treated with antithyroid drugs. This chain connects TRBV20-1 to TRBJ1-1; D remains ambiguous. The TCR comes from a woman between 18 and 29 years old with Graves disease. The CDR3 bases are TGCAGTGCTAGAGTCGTCGATCTGAACACTGAAGCTTTCTTT. This sequence encodes CSARVVDLNTEAFF.